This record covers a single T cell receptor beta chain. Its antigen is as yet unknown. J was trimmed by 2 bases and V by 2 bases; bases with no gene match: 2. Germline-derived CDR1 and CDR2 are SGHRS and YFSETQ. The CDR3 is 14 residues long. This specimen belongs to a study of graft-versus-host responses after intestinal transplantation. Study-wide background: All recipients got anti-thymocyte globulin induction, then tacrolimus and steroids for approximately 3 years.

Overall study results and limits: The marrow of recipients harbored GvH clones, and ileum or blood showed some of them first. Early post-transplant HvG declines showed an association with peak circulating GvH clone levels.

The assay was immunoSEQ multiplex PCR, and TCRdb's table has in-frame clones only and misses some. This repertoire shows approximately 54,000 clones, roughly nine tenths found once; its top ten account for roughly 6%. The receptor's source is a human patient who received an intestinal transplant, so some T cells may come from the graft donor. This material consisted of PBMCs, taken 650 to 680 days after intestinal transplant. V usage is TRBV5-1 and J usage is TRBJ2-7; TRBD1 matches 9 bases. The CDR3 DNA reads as TGCGCCAGCAGCTTCGGACAGGGGACCTACGAGCAGTACTTC. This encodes CASSFGQGTYEQYF.